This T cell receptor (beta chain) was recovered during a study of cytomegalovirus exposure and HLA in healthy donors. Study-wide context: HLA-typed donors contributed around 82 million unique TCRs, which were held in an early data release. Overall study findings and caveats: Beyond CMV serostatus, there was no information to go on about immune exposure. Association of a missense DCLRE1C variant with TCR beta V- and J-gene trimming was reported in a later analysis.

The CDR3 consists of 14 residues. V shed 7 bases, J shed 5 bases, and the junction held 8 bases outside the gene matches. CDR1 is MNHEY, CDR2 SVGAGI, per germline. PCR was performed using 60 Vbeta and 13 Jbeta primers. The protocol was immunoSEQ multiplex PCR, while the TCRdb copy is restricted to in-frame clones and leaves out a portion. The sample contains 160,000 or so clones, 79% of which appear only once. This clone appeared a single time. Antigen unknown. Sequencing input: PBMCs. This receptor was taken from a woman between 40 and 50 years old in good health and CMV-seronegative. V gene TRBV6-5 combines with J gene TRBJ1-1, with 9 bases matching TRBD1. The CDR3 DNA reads TGTGCCAGCATCCCACAGGGGGCGCGAACTGAAGCTTTCTTT. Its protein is CASIPQGARTEAFF.